These 18 T cell receptor beta chains were sequenced from one sample in a study of cytomegalovirus exposure and HLA in healthy donors. Assay: immunoSEQ multiplex PCR; the TCRdb copy retains only in-frame clones and omits some. The sample has roughly 150,000 clones, under 90% seen once. The sample was PBMCs. The receptor source for this set is a woman younger than 35 in good health and CMV-seropositive.

The chain has TRBV5-8 and TRBJ1-5, with 10 positions matching TRBD1. This CDR3 has 14 amino acids. Per germline, CDR1 SGHTS and CDR2 YDEGEE. V lost 2 bases to trimming and J lost 6 bases; unmatched junction nucleotides: 2. CDR3 sequence (DNA): TGTGCCAGCAGCTTCCGGGACAGGGGTCAGCCCCAGCATTTT. Amino acids: CASSFRDRGQPQHF.

The CDR3 loop is CASSLRGEQYF. In DNA form, the CDR3 reads TGTGCCAGCAGCCTTAGAGGGGAGCAGTACTTC. The rearrangement links TRBV11-2 to TRBJ2-7, with D possibly TRBD2 on 5 matching bases. The CDR3 is 11 residues long. The V end lost 5 bases, the J end lost 7 bases, and 9 bases lay between the germline ends. Germline assignment: CDR1 SGHAT and CDR2 FQNNGV.

The chain links TRBV2 to TRBJ2-1; 10 bases match TRBD2. V was clipped by 6 bases and J by 5 bases; unmatched bases: 7. The germline V gene has CDR1 SNHLY and CDR2 FYNNEI. The CDR3 is made up of 15 amino acids. The CDR3 DNA is TGTGCCAGCAGGGTACTAGCGGGATCCAACAATGAGCAGTTCTTC. This gives the protein CASRVLAGSNNEQFF. Supplemented by reference TRBV2 and TRBJ2-1, the full variable domain reads EPEVTQTPSHQVTQMGQEVILRCVPISNHLYFYWYRQILGQKVEFLVSFYNNEISEKSEIFDDQFSVERPDGSNFTLKIRSTKLEDSAMYFCASRVLAGSNNEQFFGPGTRLTVL.

The rearrangement links TRBV6-6 to TRBJ2-2; weak D call: TRBD2 (6 bases). Germline CDR1 is MNHNY and CDR2 is SVGAGI (reference sequence). The CDR3 totals 15 residues. V lost 8 bases and J 1 base, leaving 14 bases between the germline ends. The CDR3, as DNA: TGTGCCAGCTCTCCAAGCGGGTTGAACACCGGGGAGCTGTTTTTT. Protein: CASSPSGLNTGELFF.

The rearrangement uses TRBV2 and TRBJ2-1; the match to TRBD2 covers 13 bases. J was trimmed by 2 bases and V by 5 bases; bases with no gene match: 3. The CDR3 contains 16 residues. In germline, CDR1 is SNHLY, CDR2 FYNNEI. The CDR3 nucleotides read TGTGCCAGCAGTTTTGGGACTAGCGGGGCCTACAATGAGCAGTTCTTC. Translating it yields CASSFGTSGAYNEQFF. Looking up the rest from reference TRBV2 and TRBJ2-1 gives the full variable domain: EPEVTQTPSHQVTQMGQEVILRCVPISNHLYFYWYRQILGQKVEFLVSFYNNEISEKSEIFDDQFSVERPDGSNFTLKIRSTKLEDSAMYFCASSFGTSGAYNEQFFGPGTRLTVL.

This chain links TRBV2 with TRBJ2-1; TRBD2 agrees at 7 bases. The V and J ends lost 3 bases and 5 bases, in that order; junction bases with no gene match: 4. This CDR3 has 14 amino acids. Germline values: CDR1 SNHLY, CDR2 FYNNEI. The CDR3, as DNA: TGTGCCAGCAGTGAGACTAGCACTGACAATGAGCAGTTCTTC. Translating gives CASSETSTDNEQFF.

The chain joins TRBV27 to TRBJ1-2; D is unclear. Trimming removed 5 bases at V and 0 bases at J, with 7 bases between. CDR1 is MNHEY, CDR2 SMNVEV, per germline (reference sequence). This CDR3 is built from 13 residues. CDR3 sequence (DNA): TGTGCCAGCAGTCAACAGTCTAACTATGGCTACACCTTC. Translated, it gives CASSQQSNYGYTF.

The V and J genes are TRBV9 and TRBJ2-7; 7 bases line up with TRBD1. V shed 0 bases, J shed 1 base, and the junction held 4 bases outside the gene matches. Germline loops: CDR1 SGDLS, CDR2 YYNGEE. This CDR3 has 15 residues. The CDR3 DNA reads as TGTGCCAGCAGCGTAGCCGGGACAGCGTCCTACGAGCAGTACTTC. Its translation: CASSVAGTASYEQYF.

The J gene is TRBJ2-7, the V gene TRBV5-5; weak D call: TRBD2 (6 bases). Trimming took 1 base from V and 0 from J, leaving 11 bases between them. The CDR3 is 15 residues long. The germline gives CDR1 SGHKS, CDR2 YYEKEE (reference sequence). Here the CDR3 DNA reads TGTGCCAGCAGCTTGTATCTGGGAGGCTCCTACGAGCAGTACTTC. This encodes CASSLYLGGSYEQYF. Using reference TRBV5-5 and TRBJ2-7 for the parts outside the CDR3, the full variable domain is DAGVTQSPTHLIKTRGQQVTLRCSPISGHKSVSWYQQVLGQGPQFIFQYYEKEERGRGNFPDRFSARQFPNYSSELNVNALLLGDSALYLCASSLYLGGSYEQYFGPGTRLTVT.

The chain has TRBV5-5 and TRBJ1-5; D remains ambiguous. V gave up 4 bases and J gave up 6 bases, with 23 bases separating them. The germline CDR1 and CDR2 sequences are SGHKS and YYEKEE (reference sequence). The CDR3 sequence is 17 residues long. The CDR3 DNA follows: TGTGCCAGCAGCCCTCAGAATATGCAAGCGAATATTCAGCCCCAGCATTTT. Residues: CASSPQNMQANIQPQHF.

V and J are TRBV27 and TRBJ2-3; 9 bases agree with TRBD2. Germline-derived CDR1 and CDR2 are MNHEY and SMNVEV (reference sequence). The CDR3 totals 15 residues. The V segment lost 8 bases and the J segment 4 bases; nucleotides outside the gene matches: 10. DNA of the CDR3: TGTGCCAGCGCCCTTCAGCGGGGGGTGTCAGATACGCAGTATTTT. Translated, it gives CASALQRGVSDTQYF.

This chain joins TRBV6-1 and TRBJ1-1; no clear D. The CDR3 covers 11 residues. Trimming removed 5 bases from V and 11 bases from J, with 12 bases in between. Germline values: CDR1 MNHNS, CDR2 SASEGT. The CDR3 region has the DNA TGTGCCAGCAGTTACCCCCCCCGGGCTTTCTTT. Encoded protein: CASSYPPRAFF.

This chain links TRBV2 with TRBJ2-7; 16 positions agree with TRBD2. V shed 5 bases and J 6 bases; nucleotides not matched to a gene: 7. This CDR3 has 16 amino acids. Germline V gives CDR1 SNHLY, CDR2 FYNNEI. This CDR3 is CASSRGLAGGPGEQYF. CDR3 DNA sequence: TGTGCCAGCAGTAGGGGACTAGCGGGAGGGCCGGGCGAGCAGTACTTC.

The chain employs TRBV29-1 and TRBJ1-3; D gene ambiguous. This CDR3 is 13 amino acids long. Germline V gene data show CDR1 as SQVTM and CDR2 as ANQGSEA. V lost 4 bases and J 0 bases, leaving 7 bases between the germline ends. Here the CDR3 reads CSVGTSSGNTIYF. CDR3 nucleotide sequence: TGCAGCGTTGGTACTAGCTCTGGAAACACCATATATTTT.

This clone was detected only once. The rearrangement links TRBV11-3 to TRBJ2-7; tentatively, D is TRBD1 (6 bases). The V end was cut by 3 bases, the J end by 4 bases, with 13 bases between. The CDR3 totals 14 residues. Looked up from germline, CDR1 is SGHNT and CDR2 is YENEEA. For the CDR3, the DNA is TGTGCCAGCAGCTTCGACAGGCCCCCATACGAGCAGTACTTC. Translating gives CASSFDRPPYEQYF.

This clone appeared once. CDR3 sequence reads: CASSPPGSGGREQYF. As DNA, the CDR3 is TGCGCCAGCAGCCCCCCAGGTAGCGGGGGTAGGGAGCAGTACTTC. The V gene is TRBV5-1, the J gene TRBJ2-7; 9 bases are shared with TRBD2. V trimming: 4 bases; J trimming: 7 bases; junction bases outside the gene matches: 12. Germline values: CDR1 SGHRS, CDR2 YFSETQ. The CDR3 has 15 residues.

The rearrangement joins TRBV5-4 to TRBJ1-1; D gene unclear. V gave up 2 bases and J gave up 1 base, with 6 bases separating them. CDR3 length: 13 residues. Germline-derived CDR1 and CDR2 are SGHNT and YYREEE (reference sequence). The CDR3: CASSFRQNTEAFF. The CDR3 bases are TGTGCCAGCAGCTTCCGACAGAACACTGAAGCTTTCTTT. The entire variable domain, with the rest obtained from reference TRBV5-4 and TRBJ1-1, is as follows: ETGVTQSPTHLIKTRGQQVTLRCSSQSGHNTVSWYQQALGQGPQFIFQYYREEENGRGNFPPRFSGLQFPNYSSELNVNALELDDSALYLCASSFRQNTEAFFGQGTRLTVV.

V usage is TRBV5-5 and J usage is TRBJ1-1; D unclear. The length of the CDR3 is 14 residues. CDR1 is SGHKS, CDR2 YYEKEE, per germline (reference sequence). Trimming took off 2 bases at V and 5 bases at J, with 13 bases between the two ends. The CDR3, as DNA: TGTGCCAGCAGCTTCTGGACTGGCGGGACTGAAGCTTTCTTT. It translates to CASSFWTGGTEAFF.